A selection of T cell receptor beta chains follows, all from one sample in a study of blood T cell repertoires in COVID-19. Sequenced by immunoSEQ multiplex PCR; TCRdb stores in-frame clones only, minus some. Of 500,000 or so clones in the sample, 87% were seen once. Sample: PBMCs or T cells enriched from blood (not recorded which). The receptor source for this set is a woman aged 18-29 years who had recovered from COVID-19. Each CDR3 is given with its conserved first and last residue. The D gene is left open where the match is weak. Clone size is stated in some rows and not others, as once, few, many or a class when expanded.

j_call: TRBJ2-3; clone_size: NA; d_call: NA; cdr3_length: 16; v_call: TRBV12-5; cdr3_nt: TGTGCTAGTGGACGACAGTACCCTCCCGGCACAGATACGCAGTATTTT; cdr3_aa: CASGRQYPPGTDTQYF
j_call: TRBJ1-4; clone_size: NA; d_call: TRBD1; cdr3_length: 14; v_call: TRBV7-6; cdr3_nt: TGTGCCAGCAGTCAGGGACAGGGGGGGAAAAAACTGTTTTTT; cdr3_aa: CASSQGQGGKKLFF
j_call: TRBJ2-1; clone_size: NA; d_call: NA; cdr3_length: 11; v_call: TRBV29-1; cdr3_nt: TGCAGCGTTGTAACAGGGCATGAGCAGTTCTTC; cdr3_aa: CSVVTGHEQFF
j_call: TRBJ1-3; clone_size: NA; d_call: NA; cdr3_length: 16; v_call: TRBV7-9; cdr3_nt: TGTGCCAGCAGCTTAGAGCAGGGAGGGAGCGGAAACACCATATATTTT; cdr3_aa: CASSLEQGGSGNTIYF
j_call: TRBJ1-2; clone_size: NA; d_call: TRBD1; cdr3_length: 14; v_call: TRBV30; cdr3_nt: TGTGCCTGGAGTGTAGAGGGGCAGGGGGCTGGCTACACCTTC; cdr3_aa: CAWSVEGQGAGYTF
j_call: TRBJ1-6; clone_size: NA; d_call: NA; cdr3_length: 16; v_call: TRBV5-1; cdr3_nt: TGCGCCAGCAGCCCGTGGGGGGTAGGGAATAATTCACCCCTCCACTTT; cdr3_aa: CASSPWGVGNNSPLHF
j_call: TRBJ1-6; clone_size: once; d_call: TRBD1; cdr3_length: 14; v_call: TRBV18; cdr3_nt: TGTGCCAGCTCGAAGGACAGGACTAATTCACCCCTCCACTTT; cdr3_aa: CASSKDRTNSPLHF
j_call: TRBJ1-1; clone_size: NA; d_call: TRBD1; cdr3_length: 18; v_call: TRBV23-1; cdr3_nt: TGCGCCAGCAGTCAATCTAGCAGGGGGGATTGTCGGGTCACTGAAGCTTTCTTT; cdr3_aa: CASSQSSRGDCRVTEAFF
j_call: TRBJ1-4; clone_size: NA; d_call: TRBD1; cdr3_length: 16; v_call: TRBV27; cdr3_nt: TGTGCCAGCAGTTTATCGAGGGCAGGGGGAACGGAAAAACTGTTTTTT; cdr3_aa: CASSLSRAGGTEKLFF
j_call: TRBJ2-7; clone_size: NA; d_call: NA; cdr3_length: 12; v_call: TRBV19; cdr3_nt: TGTGCCAGTAGTATGGGGGACACCGAGCAGTACTTC; cdr3_aa: CASSMGDTEQYF
j_call: TRBJ2-2; clone_size: few; d_call: NA; cdr3_length: 12; v_call: TRBV12-3/TRBV12-4; cdr3_nt: TGTGCCAGCAGTTTCAGGACCGGGGAGCTGTTTTTT; cdr3_aa: CASSFRTGELFF
j_call: TRBJ1-6; clone_size: NA; d_call: NA; cdr3_length: 14; v_call: TRBV4-1; cdr3_nt: TGCGCCAGCAGGATAGGGACGGGGGATTCACCCCTCCACTTT; cdr3_aa: CASRIGTGDSPLHF
j_call: TRBJ2-7; clone_size: NA; d_call: NA; cdr3_length: 14; v_call: TRBV11-2; cdr3_nt: TGTGCCAGCAGCTTAGGACAGATCTCCTACGAGCAGTACTTC; cdr3_aa: CASSLGQISYEQYF